This T cell receptor (beta chain) was found in a study of T cells in Graves' hyperthyroidism and ophthalmopathy. Between the trimmed V and J ends, which lost 4 bases and 8 bases, there was a span of 15 bases. This CDR3 region has 14 residues. Germline V gives CDR1 DFQATT, CDR2 SNEGSKA (reference sequence). The source material, RNA transcripts, was used to amplify TCR beta CDR3 regions. First-round RT-PCR targeting the TCR CDR3 was performed with the HTBI primer set. TCRdb ran MiXCR on the multiplex PCR reads and lists one entry per CDR3 protein. The sample records 500,000 to 800,000 distinct CDR3 sequences, nearly 45% being singletons.

The TCR originated in an adult man with Graves' disease, either hyperthyroidism or ophthalmopathy (not recorded which). The chain is built from TRBV20-1 and TRBJ1-6, with D perhaps matching TRBD1 (6 bases). The sequenced sample was peripheral blood or thyroid tissue (not recorded which). The CDR3 DNA sequence: TGCAGTGCTATTCTAGGACAGATCCATTCACCCCTCCACTTT. Amino acids: CSAILGQIHSPLHF.